This T cell receptor (beta chain) comes out of a study of cytomegalovirus exposure and HLA in healthy donors (dated by TCRdb to the late 2010s). Study-level background: According to a later analysis, one platform produced both the roughly 110 validation repertoires and the 700 or so repertoires of the first cohort. The study was designed to test whether signatures of past pathogen exposure could be identified by cataloging public T cell receptors. Besides the first cohort of 500 to 700 subjects, a separate validation cohort made up of roughly 120 different subjects was used. High-throughput TCR immunosequencing, statistical association of individual TCRs with disease status, and machine learning were combined to predict cytomegalovirus infection status. Results the study describes overall, beyond this receptor: A later analysis found that TCRs clustered in the first cohort also tended to co-occur in the approximately 120 validation repertoires, with 94% of cluster scores above 0. Most TCR sequences were observed very rarely across donors, whereas some public TCRs were present in many individuals. In the study, about 150 TCR beta chains were listed as associated with cytomegalovirus. It was suggested by the authors that the approach could potentially be generalized to other disease states and immunological phenotypes. The classifier was reported to diagnose cytomegalovirus status with high specificity and sensitivity in both the original cohort and the validation cohort. A later analysis lacked HLA typing for the validation cohort, so it scored co-occurrence in that cohort across all 120 repertoires. Three of the identified cytomegalovirus-associated TCR beta chains were confirmed in vitro to be specific for cytomegalovirus antigens.

The library was built by means of the immunoSEQ multiplex PCR assay. For the original study's pipeline: A statistical classification framework was built to diagnose cytomegalovirus status from the catalog of TCR beta chain sequences. TCRdb stores this immuneACCESS table with in-frame sequences only. Part of the clones is absent; in the studies checked, under half of the shortfall reflects unresolved V genes, and no reason is known for the rest. The V and J calls and clone size come from that table; D and trimming were worked out from the DNA. This sample comprises 210,000 or so clones, 88% of them detected only once. 2.9% of the sample belongs to the ten largest clones. Donors formed part of the validation cohort, which comprised approximately 130 subjects and was distinct from the first cohort of 550 to 850 subjects. Comments on this clone: Which antigen it targets is not known. One base away there is no much larger clone; base qualities are not given.

In the germline V gene, CDR1 corresponds to MNHNS and CDR2 to SASEGT. Here V drops 1 base and J drops 7 bases, and the junction holds 11 bases not matched to any gene. The CDR3 sequence holds 16 residues, the cysteine and phenylalanine included. The DNA shown is the 48-base CDR3, in frame from base 1. The chain links TRBV6-1 with TRBJ1-1, and 8 junction bases match TRBD1. This clonotype was sampled from a woman aged 18-29 years in good health and CMV-seronegative. Sequencing input: PBMCs. Read as DNA, the sequence is TGTGCCAGCAGTGAAGGATTTTCCCGGACAGGGTATGAAGCTTTCTTT. Translated, it reads CASSEGFSRTGYEAFF.